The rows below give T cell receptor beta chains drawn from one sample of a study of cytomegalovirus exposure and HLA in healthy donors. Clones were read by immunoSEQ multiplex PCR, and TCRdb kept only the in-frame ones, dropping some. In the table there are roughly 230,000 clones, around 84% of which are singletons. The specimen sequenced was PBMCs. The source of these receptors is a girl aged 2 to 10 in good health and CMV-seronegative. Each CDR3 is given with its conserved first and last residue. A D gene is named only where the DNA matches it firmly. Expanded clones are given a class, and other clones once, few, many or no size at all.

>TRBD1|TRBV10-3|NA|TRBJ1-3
TGTGCCATCAGCCATGACAGGGCTGGAAACACCATATATTTT
CAISHDRAGNTIYF
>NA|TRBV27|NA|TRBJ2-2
TGTGCCAGCAGTTTACAGACTACCGGCGGGGAGCTGTTTTTT
CASSLQTTGGELFF
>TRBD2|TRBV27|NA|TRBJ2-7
TGTGCCAGCAGTCCCGGGACTAGCCCTTCCTACGAGCAGTACTTC
CASSPGTSPSYEQYF
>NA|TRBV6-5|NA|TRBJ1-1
TGTGCCAGCAGTTACGACATGGGGAGGGGCGGTGCTTTCTTT
CASSYDMGRGGAFF
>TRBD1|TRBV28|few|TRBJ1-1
TGTGCCAGCAGTTCGACAGGGGTGGCCACTGAAGCTTTCTTT
CASSSTGVATEAFF
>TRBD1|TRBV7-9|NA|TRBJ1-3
TGTGCCAGCAGCCCCTGGACAGGCGGGGCCTCTGGAAACACCATATATTTT
CASSPWTGGASGNTIYF
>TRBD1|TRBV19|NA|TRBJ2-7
TGTGCCAGTAGTATAGGGACAGGTAGCGAGCAGTACTTC
CASSIGTGSEQYF
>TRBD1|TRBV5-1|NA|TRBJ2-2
TGCGCCAGCAGCTTAATGGGGACAGAGAACACCGGGGAGCTGTTTTTT
CASSLMGTENTGELFF
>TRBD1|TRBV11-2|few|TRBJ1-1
TGTGCCAGCAGCCGGGACAGGGTTACTGAAGCTTTCTTT
CASSRDRVTEAFF
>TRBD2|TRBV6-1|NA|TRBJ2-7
TGTGCCAGCAGTGAGAGGACTAGCAGGTACGAGCAGTACTTC
CASSERTSRYEQYF
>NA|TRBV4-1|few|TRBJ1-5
TGCGCCAGCAGCCAAAAACAGGGAGATCAGCCCCAGCATTTT
CASSQKQGDQPQHF
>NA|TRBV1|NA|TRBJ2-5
TGCACCAGCAGCCAAGAACGGGAGACCCAGTACTTC
CTSSQERETQYF
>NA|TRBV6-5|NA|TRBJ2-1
TGTGCCAGCAGTGAAATACAGGCAGAGCAGTTCTTC
CASSEIQAEQFF
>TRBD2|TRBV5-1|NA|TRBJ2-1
TGCGCCAGCAGCTTCCCGGGACTAGGATCGGTGAGCTCCTACAATGAGCAGTTCTTC
CASSFPGLGSVSSYNEQFF
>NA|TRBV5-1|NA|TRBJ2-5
TGCGCCAGCAGCTTGGGCGGGACTCAAGAGACCCAGTACTTC
CASSLGGTQETQYF
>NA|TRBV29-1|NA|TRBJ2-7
TGCAGCGTTGAAGATACTAGGACTGACTCCTACGAGCAGTACTTC
CSVEDTRTDSYEQYF
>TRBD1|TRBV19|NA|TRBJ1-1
TGTGCCAGTAGTCCCCGGGACAGGAGCGCTGAAGCTTTCTTT
CASSPRDRSAEAFF
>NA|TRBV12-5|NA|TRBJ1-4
TGCGCTAGTGGTTCGACGGGAAAGCTCGGAACTAATGAAAAACTGTTTTTT
CASGSTGKLGTNEKLFF
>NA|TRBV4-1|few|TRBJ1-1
TGCGCCAGCAGCCAAGATCGGAAGGGCGGGGCTGAAGCTTTCTTT
CASSQDRKGGAEAFF
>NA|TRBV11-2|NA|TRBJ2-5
TGTGCCAGCAAGGTTGCTAGTATGGAGACCCAGTACTTC
CASKVASMETQYF
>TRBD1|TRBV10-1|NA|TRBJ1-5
TGCGCCAGCAGTGCAGGGGGTCAGCCCCAGCATTTT
CASSAGGQPQHF
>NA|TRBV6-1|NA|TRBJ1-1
TGTGCCAGCAGTGAACAGGGGCCCACTGAAGCTTTCTTT
CASSEQGPTEAFF